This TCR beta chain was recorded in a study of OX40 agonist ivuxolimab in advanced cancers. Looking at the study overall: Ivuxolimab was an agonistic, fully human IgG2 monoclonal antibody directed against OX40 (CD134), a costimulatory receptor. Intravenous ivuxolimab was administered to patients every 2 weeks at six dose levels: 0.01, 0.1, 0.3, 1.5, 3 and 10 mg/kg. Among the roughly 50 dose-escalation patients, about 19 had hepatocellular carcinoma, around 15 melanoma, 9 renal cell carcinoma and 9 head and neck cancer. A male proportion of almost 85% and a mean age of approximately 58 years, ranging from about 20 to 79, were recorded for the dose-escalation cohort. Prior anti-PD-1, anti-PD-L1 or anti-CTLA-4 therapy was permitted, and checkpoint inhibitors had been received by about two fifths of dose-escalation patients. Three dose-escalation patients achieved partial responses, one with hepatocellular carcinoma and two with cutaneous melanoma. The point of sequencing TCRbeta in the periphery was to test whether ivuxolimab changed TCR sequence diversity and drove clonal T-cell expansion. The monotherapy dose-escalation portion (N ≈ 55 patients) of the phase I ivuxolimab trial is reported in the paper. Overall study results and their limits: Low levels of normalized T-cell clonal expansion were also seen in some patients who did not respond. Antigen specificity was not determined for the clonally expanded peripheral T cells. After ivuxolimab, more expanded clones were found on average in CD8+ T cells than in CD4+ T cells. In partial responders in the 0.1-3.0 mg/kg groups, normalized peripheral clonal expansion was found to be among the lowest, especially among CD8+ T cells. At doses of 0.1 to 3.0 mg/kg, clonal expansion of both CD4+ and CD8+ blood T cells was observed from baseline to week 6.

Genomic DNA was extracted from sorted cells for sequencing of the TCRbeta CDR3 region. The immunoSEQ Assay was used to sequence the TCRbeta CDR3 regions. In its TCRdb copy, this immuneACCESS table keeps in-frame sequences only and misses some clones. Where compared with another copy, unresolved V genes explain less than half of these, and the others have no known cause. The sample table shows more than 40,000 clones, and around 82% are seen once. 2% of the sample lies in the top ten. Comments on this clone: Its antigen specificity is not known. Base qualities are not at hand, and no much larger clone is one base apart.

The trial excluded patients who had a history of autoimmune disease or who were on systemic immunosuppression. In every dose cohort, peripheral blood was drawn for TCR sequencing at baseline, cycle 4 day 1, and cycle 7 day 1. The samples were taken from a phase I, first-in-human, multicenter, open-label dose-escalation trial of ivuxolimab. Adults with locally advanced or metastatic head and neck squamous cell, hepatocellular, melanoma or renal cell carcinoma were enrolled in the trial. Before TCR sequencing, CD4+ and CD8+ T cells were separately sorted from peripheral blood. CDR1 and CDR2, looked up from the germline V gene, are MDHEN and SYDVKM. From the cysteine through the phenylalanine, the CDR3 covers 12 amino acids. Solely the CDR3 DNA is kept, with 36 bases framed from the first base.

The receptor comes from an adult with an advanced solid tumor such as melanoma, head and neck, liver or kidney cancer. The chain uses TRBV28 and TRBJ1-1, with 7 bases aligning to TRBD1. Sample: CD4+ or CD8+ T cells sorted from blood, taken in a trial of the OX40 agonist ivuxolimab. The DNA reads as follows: TGTGGGGGTGAACAGGGGTCTCCTGAAGCTTTCTTT. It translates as CGGEQGSPEAFF.